These T cell receptor beta chains were read from a single sample in a study of identical twins. MiXCR, run by TCRdb on the 5' RACE reads, gives a single entry per CDR3 protein. The sample lists 250,000 or so distinct CDR3 sequences; 7% to 8.5% were seen once. The sample was also linked to a second study, of yellow fever vaccine responses in identical twins.

Source material: CD8+ T cells sorted from blood. The receptors come from a woman between 18 and 29 years old in good health. Each CDR3 is given with its conserved first and last residue. A D gene is named only where the DNA matches it firmly. The listing skips clone size in some rows; elsewhere it reads once, few, many or a size class.

NA	few	TRBV20-1	TRBJ2-1	TGCAGTGCTAGAGATTTGGCGGAATCAGCCTACAATGAGCAGTTCTTC	CSARDLAESAYNEQFF
NA	NA	TRBV7-8	TRBJ2-2	TGTGCCAGCAGCCCCCCCGGGACCCCTAACACCGGGGAGCTGTTTTTT	CASSPPGTPNTGELFF
NA	NA	TRBV12-3/TRBV12-4	TRBJ2-5	TGTGCCAGCAGTTCACCTCCGGCGACCCAGTACTTC	CASSSPPATQYF
TRBD2	NA	TRBV27	TRBJ2-7	TGTGCCAGCAGTTGGGGGGGGACTAGTGGGTACGAGCAGTACTTC	CASSWGGTSGYEQYF
NA	few	TRBV12-3/TRBV12-4	TRBJ2-5	TGTGCCAGCAGTCTTATTGGGGGGATACAAGAGACCCAGTACTTC	CASSLIGGIQETQYF
TRBD2	many	TRBV5-1	TRBJ2-1	TGCGCCAGCAGCTTCCGCCGGTTCGCTAGCGGGGGGGCCTCGCATTACAATGAGCAGTTCTTC	CASSFRRFASGGASHYNEQFF
NA	many	TRBV7-8	TRBJ2-3	TGTGCCAGCAGCTCTCCCCTGGGTTACGGCACAGATACGCAGTATTTT	CASSSPLGYGTDTQYF
TRBD2	many	TRBV29-1	TRBJ2-1	TGCAGCGCCTTACTAGCGGGAGAAGATAAGAATGAGCAGTTCTTC	CSALLAGEDKNEQFF
TRBD2	few	TRBV4-1	TRBJ2-1	TGCGCCAGCAGCCCGGAGGCGGGGGACTCCTACAATGAGCAGTTCTTC	CASSPEAGDSYNEQFF
TRBD1	few	TRBV24-1	TRBJ1-2	TGTGCCACCAGTGCAGGGGGGGCCTATGGCTACACCTTC	CATSAGGAYGYTF
NA	many	TRBV28	TRBJ2-5	TGTGCCAGCAGGGAAAACGGGGCCTACCAAGAGACCCAGTACTTC	CASRENGAYQETQYF
NA	few	TRBV9	TRBJ2-1	TGTGCCAGCAGCGGCGGGGCCCCGTACAATGAGCAGTTCTTC	CASSGGAPYNEQFF
NA	NA	TRBV23-1	TRBJ2-5	TGCGCCAGCAGTCTTATCACGAACCCCCGCCAAGAGACCCAGTACTTC	CASSLITNPRQETQYF
NA	NA	TRBV7-7	TRBJ2-1	TGTGCCAGCAGCCGGGACAAGGGAACGGTCCATGAGCAGTTCTTC	CASSRDKGTVHEQFF
TRBD1	many	TRBV12-3/TRBV12-4	TRBJ1-1	TGTGCCAGCAGGCTGCCTGCCGGGACAGGGAACACTGAAGCTTTCTTT	CASRLPAGTGNTEAFF
NA	few	TRBV29-1	TRBJ2-7	TGCAGCGTTGAAGATCGAGGGATTGCGTCTTGGGGCCAACCCTACGAGCAGTACTTC	CSVEDRGIASWGQPYEQYF
TRBD1	few	TRBV7-8	TRBJ2-7	TGTGCCAGCAGCTTTCGGGGTAGGGACAGGCCCATACCCTACGAGCAGTACTTC	CASSFRGRDRPIPYEQYF
TRBD1	few	TRBV29-1	TRBJ1-2	TGCAGCGTTACCGACAGGGAATATGGCTACACCTTC	CSVTDREYGYTF
NA	few	TRBV21-1	TRBJ1-4	TGTGCCAGCAGCGAAGGGGGGCGACCAAATGAAAAACTGTTTTTT	CASSEGGRPNEKLFF
NA	NA	TRBV9	TRBJ1-4	TGTGCCAGCAGCGTAGGTGGGTACATAGCCGAAAAACTGTTTTTT	CASSVGGYIAEKLFF
TRBD1	many	TRBV12-3/TRBV12-4	TRBJ2-1	TGTGCCAGCAGTTTTGAAGTGAGGGGGCATGAGCAGTTCTTC	CASSFEVRGHEQFF
TRBD2	many	TRBV11-1	TRBJ2-2	TGTGCCAGCAGCTCCAACCAAGCTAGCGGGAGATGGACCGGGGAGCTGTTTTTT	CASSSNQASGRWTGELFF
NA	few	TRBV3-1	TRBJ1-6	TGTGCCAGCAGCCAAAGGGACTTCTATAATTCACCCCTCCACTTT	CASSQRDFYNSPLHF
NA	few	TRBV7-9	TRBJ1-1	TGTGCCAGCAGCCCAGGTGGGGTTTCGAACACTGAAGCTTTCTTT	CASSPGGVSNTEAFF
NA	many	TRBV20-1	TRBJ2-2	TGCAGTGCTCCCGGGACTCAAAACACCGGGGAGCTGTTTTTT	CSAPGTQNTGELFF
NA	NA	TRBV11-2	TRBJ1-3	TGTGCCAGCAGCTCAGAGGCATTAGACGGAAGCTCTGGAAACACCATATATTTT	CASSSEALDGSSGNTIYF
NA	few	TRBV5-1	TRBJ2-7	TGCGCCAGCAGCTTGGCAACTGATCAAATTCTTTACGAGCAGTACTTC	CASSLATDQILYEQYF
NA	NA	TRBV11-3	TRBJ1-2	TGTGCCAGCAGCTTGGGGGCCGGGACGGGACCTAACTATGGCTACACCTTC	CASSLGAGTGPNYGYTF
NA	NA	TRBV5-6	TRBJ2-2	TGTGCCAGCAGCCCCCTGGGGGGTACCGGGGAGCTGTTTTTT	CASSPLGGTGELFF
NA	many	TRBV6-2/TRBV6-3	TRBJ2-1	TGTGCCAGCAGTTACTCGACCGGGATCGATGAGCAGTTCTTC	CASSYSTGIDEQFF
NA	many	TRBV29-1	TRBJ2-1	TGCAGCGTTGAACACTGGTGGTCCGTACGGAGGGTCGTTGATTTATACAATGAGCAGTTCTTC	CSVEHWWSVRRVVDLYNEQFF
TRBD1	many	TRBV20-1	TRBJ1-6	TGCAGTGCCAGGACAGGAAATTCACCCCTCCACTTT	CSARTGNSPLHF
TRBD1	many	TRBV28	TRBJ2-7	TGTGCCAGCACCCTACGGGGACAGGGGATCGACGAGCAGTACTTC	CASTLRGQGIDEQYF
NA	few	TRBV11-2	TRBJ2-7	TGTGCCAGCAGCTCGAGCGGGCCTGCCTACGAGCAGTACTTC	CASSSSGPAYEQYF
NA	medium-sized	TRBV9	TRBJ2-5	TGTGCCAGCAGCTCTTGGGAGTTGGGAGAGACCCAGTACTTC	CASSSWELGETQYF
NA	few	TRBV4-1	TRBJ2-1	TGCGCCAGCAGCCGGTTTACAGATTTGGGGTCTAACGAGCAGTTCTTC	CASSRFTDLGSNEQFF
TRBD1	many	TRBV7-9	TRBJ1-4	TGTGCCAGCAGCCATAGCCCGGGACAGGGAGATGAAAAACTGTTTTTT	CASSHSPGQGDEKLFF
NA	many	TRBV7-9	TRBJ2-5	TGTGCCAGCAGCCAGCGACAGAACCAAGAGACCCAGTACTTC	CASSQRQNQETQYF
TRBD2	few	TRBV5-6	TRBJ2-3	TGTGCCAGCAGCTTCGGGCTAGCGGGGGGCAGCACAGATACGCAGTATTTT	CASSFGLAGGSTDTQYF
NA	NA	TRBV12-3/TRBV12-4	TRBJ2-1	TGTGCCAGCAGTCCGGGTTATGGGGACCCCTCCTACAATGAGCAGTTCTTC	CASSPGYGDPSYNEQFF
NA	few	TRBV19	TRBJ2-7	TGTGCCAGTAGTATAGATCCCCTGACAGCGGCCTACGAGCAGTACTTC	CASSIDPLTAAYEQYF
TRBD1	many	TRBV28	TRBJ1-2	TGTGCCAGCAGTCGCCGGGACAGGGAGGTCTATGGCTACACCTTC	CASSRRDREVYGYTF
TRBD2	few	TRBV6-1	TRBJ2-5	TGTGCCAGCACCGGGACTAGCGGGGAGACCCAGTACTTC	CASTGTSGETQYF
NA	few	TRBV6-1	TRBJ2-5	TGTGCCAGCAGTGTAACAGACCTGCCCCAGGAGACCCAGTACTTC	CASSVTDLPQETQYF
NA	many	TRBV2	TRBJ2-7	TGTGCCAGCAGTGAGTCAGCCTACGAGCAGTACTTC	CASSESAYEQYF
NA	NA	TRBV6-1	TRBJ1-2	TGTGCCAGCAGTGAACTGGCAGGATCTAACTATGGCTACACCTTC	CASSELAGSNYGYTF
NA	many	TRBV7-9	TRBJ2-1	TGTGCCAGCAGCCCTACTAAGAGCTCCTACAATGAGCAGTTCTTC	CASSPTKSSYNEQFF
NA	NA	TRBV4-1	TRBJ2-7	TGCGCCAGCAGCCAAGGAGAGCGGACCTACGAGCAGTACTTC	CASSQGERTYEQYF
NA	many	TRBV28	TRBJ2-3	TGTGCCAGCAGTTTTATAATTAGTAGCACAGATACGCAGTATTTT	CASSFIISSTDTQYF
TRBD2	NA	TRBV6-2/TRBV6-3	TRBJ2-3	TGTGCCAGCAGTTACCGAGCGGGGGGCCCTAACACAGATACGCAGTATTTT	CASSYRAGGPNTDTQYF
TRBD1	few	TRBV6-5	TRBJ2-3	TGTGCCAGCAGTTACACAGGGGCAAACACAGATACGCAGTATTTT	CASSYTGANTDTQYF
TRBD2	many	TRBV2	TRBJ2-7	TGTGCCAGCAGTGTGGCGGGAGGGGGCGAGCAGTACTTC	CASSVAGGGEQYF
NA	many	TRBV12-3/TRBV12-4	TRBJ2-1	TGTGCCAGCAGTCCCAGCGCAAGCTCCTACAATGAGCAGTTCTTC	CASSPSASSYNEQFF
NA	many	TRBV10-3	TRBJ2-7	TGTGCCATCAGTGAGTCGGGTGGACAAAGGAAGTCCTACGAGCAGTACTTC	CAISESGGQRKSYEQYF
TRBD1	many	TRBV29-1	TRBJ2-5	TGCAGCGTTCCGGGACAGGGGGGTCAGACCCAGTACTTC	CSVPGQGGQTQYF